Listed below are T cell receptor beta chains from one sample, sequenced in a study of blood T cell repertoires in COVID-19. The assay was immunoSEQ multiplex PCR, and TCRdb's table has in-frame clones only and misses some. This table has around 280,000 clones, about nine tenths appearing once. Sequencing was done on a sample of peripheral blood. The receptor set was obtained from a woman in her forties or fifties who had recovered from COVID-19. Each CDR3 is given with its conserved first and last residue. The D gene is left open where the match is weak. The size entry is marked missing in some rows and otherwise reads once, few, many or a size class.

d_call,clone_size,v_call,cdr3_length,j_call,cdr3_nt,cdr3_aa
TRBD2,NA,TRBV11-1,13,TRBJ2-7,TGTGCCAGCAGCCTAGGGGACTACAACTTTCAGTACTTC,CASSLGDYNFQYF
TRBD2,NA,TRBV12-5,16,TRBJ2-5,TGTGCTAGTGGTTTGGTACTAGCGGGGGGGCCGGGGACCCAGTACTTC,CASGLVLAGGPGTQYF
TRBD2,NA,TRBV11-2,18,TRBJ2-5,TGTGCCAGCAGCTTACCTAGCGGGGGCCCGGCGTTAGGGGAGACCCAGTACTTC,CASSLPSGGPALGETQYF
NA,NA,TRBV2,13,TRBJ2-7,TGTGCCAGCAGCCGGGACATGTCCTACGAGCAGTACTTC,CASSRDMSYEQYF
NA,NA,TRBV6-2/TRBV6-3,14,TRBJ2-7,TGTGCCAGCAGTCAGACAGGACCGACCTACGAGCAGTACTTC,CASSQTGPTYEQYF
TRBD1,NA,TRBV15,17,TRBJ1-2,TGTGCCACCAGCAGAGATAGCGGACAGGTCTTTAACTATGGCTACACCTTC,CATSRDSGQVFNYGYTF
TRBD2,NA,TRBV4-3,15,TRBJ2-7,TGCGCCAGCAGCCAACTAGCGGGAGGGCCCACCGAGCAGTACTTC,CASSQLAGGPTEQYF
NA,NA,TRBV7-8,13,TRBJ1-2,TGTGCCAGCAGTCCTTCAGGGAACTATGGCTACACCTTC,CASSPSGNYGYTF
NA,NA,TRBV5-4,13,TRBJ1-1,TGTGCCAGCAGCGACAGGTTGAACACTGAAGCTTTCTTT,CASSDRLNTEAFF
NA,NA,TRBV19,14,TRBJ1-1,TGTGCCAGTTCCATAAGGGGCGGGAACACTGAAGCTTTCTTT,CASSIRGGNTEAFF
TRBD1,NA,TRBV15,17,TRBJ2-2,TGTGCCACCAGCCGACGGACAGGGACCCTGAACACCGGGGAGCTGTTTTTT,CATSRRTGTLNTGELFF
NA,NA,TRBV5-5,15,TRBJ2-2,TGTGCCAGCAGCAGGACGCGCCCGGGGACCGGGGAGCTGTTTTTT,CASSRTRPGTGELFF
NA,NA,TRBV28,11,TRBJ2-7,TGTGCCAGCAGCGGGACCTACGAGCAGTACTTC,CASSGTYEQYF
NA,once,TRBV15,15,TRBJ1-4,TGTGCCACCAGCAGAGAACGACAGGAAAACGAAAAACTGTTTTTT,CATSRERQENEKLFF
NA,NA,TRBV30,12,TRBJ2-5,TGTGCCTGGAGTGCAGGGGCAGAGACCCAGTACTTC,CAWSAGAETQYF
NA,NA,TRBV2,17,TRBJ1-4,TGTGCCAGCAGTGAACCGCCCTCCTACAGGGTTAGGGAAAAACTGTTTTTT,CASSEPPSYRVREKLFF
NA,NA,TRBV9,14,TRBJ1-2,TGTGCCAGCTCGGCTCAGGACAGCGTCTATGGCTACACCTTC,CASSAQDSVYGYTF
NA,NA,TRBV5-6,14,TRBJ2-5,TGTGCCAGCAGCTTCCGGGGGGCGCGAGAGACCCAGTACTTC,CASSFRGARETQYF
TRBD1,NA,TRBV19,17,TRBJ2-2,TGTGCCAGTGGGGGCTATCCTGGACAGGGTAGGACCGGGGAGCTGTTTTTT,CASGGYPGQGRTGELFF
NA,NA,TRBV27,13,TRBJ2-7,TGTGCCAGCAGCATAACACAGGGTTACGAGCAGTACTTC,CASSITQGYEQYF
NA,NA,TRBV9,15,TRBJ2-2,TGTGCCAGCAGCGAGCTTCGGTCCTCCACCGGGGAGCTGTTTTTT,CASSELRSSTGELFF
TRBD1,NA,TRBV30,12,TRBJ1-1,TGTGCCGGGGACAGACTGAACACTGAAGCTTTCTTT,CAGDRLNTEAFF
TRBD2,NA,TRBV7-2,17,TRBJ2-3,TGTGCCAGCAACCTCGAACTAGCGACAATTAGCACAGATACGCAGTATTTT,CASNLELATISTDTQYF
NA,NA,TRBV7-9,14,TRBJ1-4,TGTGCCAGCAGCTTACCACGGACTAATGAAAAACTGTTTTTT,CASSLPRTNEKLFF
TRBD1,NA,TRBV4-1,14,TRBJ1-2,TGCGCCAGCAGCCGACCGGGACAGGACTATGGCTACACCTTC,CASSRPGQDYGYTF
NA,NA,TRBV28,12,TRBJ1-5,TGTGCCAGCACCCTTACAGGTCAGCCCCAGCATTTT,CASTLTGQPQHF
NA,NA,TRBV5-1,15,TRBJ1-1,TGCGCCAGCAGCTTGAACCCTACCGAAAACACTGAAGCTTTCTTT,CASSLNPTENTEAFF
TRBD2,NA,TRBV9,18,TRBJ2-5,TGTGCCAGCAGCCGATCAATCGGACTAGCTAGTAACCAAGAGACCCAGTACTTC,CASSRSIGLASNQETQYF
TRBD1,NA,TRBV2,13,TRBJ1-1,TGTGCCAGCACTGAACCGGGACAGGGGGCGGCTTTCTTT,CASTEPGQGAAFF
TRBD2,NA,TRBV18,17,TRBJ2-2,TGTGCCAGCTCATCGTTAGCGGGGGACCTTAACACCGGGGAGCTGTTTTTT,CASSSLAGDLNTGELFF
NA,NA,TRBV7-2,13,TRBJ2-5,TGTGCCAGCAGCCGACAAGGAGGCGAGACCCAGTACTTC,CASSRQGGETQYF
NA,NA,TRBV5-1,15,TRBJ2-1,TGCGCCAGCAGCCCTCGGACAGCCGCCTACAATGAGCAGTTCTTC,CASSPRTAAYNEQFF
NA,NA,TRBV6-2/TRBV6-3,17,TRBJ2-3,TGTGCCAGCAGCCTCCGGGACTTCACAGCTAGCACAGATACGCAGTATTTT,CASSLRDFTASTDTQYF
NA,NA,TRBV5-1,14,TRBJ2-7,TGCGCCAGCAGTCTGCGAACGGGGTCCTACGAGCAGTACTTC,CASSLRTGSYEQYF
TRBD1,NA,TRBV5-6,15,TRBJ1-6,TGTGCCAGCAGCTTAACAGGGGGCAATAATTCACCCCTCCACTTT,CASSLTGGNNSPLHF
TRBD2,NA,TRBV6-2/TRBV6-3,17,TRBJ2-3,TGTGCCAGCAGCACTATACTAGCGGTTTTTCTAGGGGATACGCAGTATTTT,CASSTILAVFLGDTQYF
NA,NA,TRBV4-3,13,TRBJ1-4,TGCGCCAGCAGCCAAGAACTGAATGAAAAACTGTTTTTT,CASSQELNEKLFF
TRBD1,NA,TRBV5-4,15,TRBJ1-2,TGTGCCAGCAGCTTCGGGCAGGGGGCTGGTCATGGCTACACCTTC,CASSFGQGAGHGYTF
NA,NA,TRBV29-1,12,TRBJ2-7,TGCAGCGTATCGTTTGCGACCTACGAGCAGTACTTC,CSVSFATYEQYF
TRBD2,NA,TRBV18,16,TRBJ2-7,TGTGCCAGCTCACCCCGCGGGGGGGCTTTAATCTACGAGCAGTACTTC,CASSPRGGALIYEQYF
NA,NA,TRBV2,14,TRBJ2-2,TGTGCCAGCAGTGAGAGGGGGATCACCGGGGAGCTGTTTTTT,CASSERGITGELFF